This note documents a single T cell receptor beta chain sequence. Its target is not known. None of the patients had undergone any treatment ahead of thyroid surgery. CDR1 is SGHAT, CDR2 FQNNGV, per germline. Trimming removed 5 bases from V and 3 bases from J; junction bases left unmatched: 6. The CDR3 is made up of 15 amino acids. This specimen comes from a study of metastatic and nonmetastatic thyroid tumors. Study-level information: It was across blood and tumor or nodule tissue from malignant and benign thyroid patients that repertoires were compared. Study-level findings and limits: The reported finding was significantly higher TCR beta diversity in malignant thyroid tumors relative to benign nodules, in blood and tumor.

Under the authors' procedure: Clinicopathological groups supplied CDR3 differences that were used to build a distant-metastasis classifier for papillary thyroid cancer. TCRdb reprocessed the PCR reads using MiXCR. The V and J calls were determined by TCRdb, not by the authors. Among about 27,000 clones listed, under 25% were seen once. Specimen: blood. The chain is built from TRBV11-2 and TRBJ2-7; 11 bases line up with TRBD1. The TCR originated in a male donor with papillary thyroid cancer or a benign thyroid nodule (not recorded which). Some clones in this sample may be carry-over from other donors' samples. The CDR3: CASSPGGTGGYEQYF. As DNA, the CDR3 is TGTGCCAGCAGCCCGGGGGGGACAGGGGGCTACGAGCAGTACTTC.